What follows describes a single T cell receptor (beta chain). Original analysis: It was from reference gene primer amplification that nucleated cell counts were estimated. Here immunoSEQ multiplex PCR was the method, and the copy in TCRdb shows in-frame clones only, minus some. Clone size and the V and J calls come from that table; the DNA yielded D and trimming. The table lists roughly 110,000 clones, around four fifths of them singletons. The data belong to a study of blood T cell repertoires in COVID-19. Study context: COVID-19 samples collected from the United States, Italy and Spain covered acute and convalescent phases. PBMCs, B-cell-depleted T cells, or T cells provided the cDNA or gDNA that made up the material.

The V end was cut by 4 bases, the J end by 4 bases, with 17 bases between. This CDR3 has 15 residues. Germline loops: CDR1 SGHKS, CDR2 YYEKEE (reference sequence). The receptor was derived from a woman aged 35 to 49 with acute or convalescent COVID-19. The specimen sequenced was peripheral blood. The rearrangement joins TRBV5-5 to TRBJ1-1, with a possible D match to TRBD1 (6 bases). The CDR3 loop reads CASSPSGVGGTEAFF. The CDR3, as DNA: TGTGCCAGCAGCCCGTCAGGGGTGGGTGGCACTGAAGCTTTCTTT. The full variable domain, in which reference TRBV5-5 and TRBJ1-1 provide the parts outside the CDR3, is DAGVTQSPTHLIKTRGQQVTLRCSPISGHKSVSWYQQVLGQGPQFIFQYYEKEERGRGNFPDRFSARQFPNYSSELNVNALLLGDSALYLCASSPSGVGGTEAFFGQGTRLTVV.